This T cell receptor beta chain was profiled in a study of immune cell composition in non-small cell lung cancer. Study-wide points: 75% of squamous and around 34% of adenocarcinoma cases had tumour-associated clones >0.5%.

Comments on this clone: Its target is not known.

Data came from immunoSEQ multiplex PCR; TCRdb stores just in-frame clones and leaves some out. The sample includes fewer than 20,000 clones, more than 60% of them seen just once. The normal lung sample lay at least 3 cm, and maximally far, from the tumour. The CDR3 is 15 residues long. Germline V gene lookup returns CDR1 GTSNPN and CDR2 SVGIG (reference sequence). The ends lost 4 bases at V and 7 bases at J; junction bases unmatched: 11. These data were also reused for a study on CD4 T cells in lung cancer. That study adds: Patients' blood was tested for T-cell responses to mutation-encoded neoepitopes. Donors, mostly former smokers, were 60 to 69 at blood donation. Before blood donation, patients had received platinum chemotherapy among other treatments.

This TCR came from a human donor with non-small cell lung cancer. The sequencing sample was made of non-adjacent lung tissue. This chain joins TRBV30 and TRBJ2-1; 9 bases are a match to TRBD1. CDR3 nucleotides: TGTGCCTGGACCACCTCCGGGACAGGGAGAAATGAGCAGTTCTTC. This gives the protein CAWTTSGTGRNEQFF. The variable domain in full, completed from reference TRBV30 and TRBJ2-1, reads SQTIHQWPATLVQPVGSPLSLECTVEGTSNPNLYWYRQAAGRGLQLLFYSVGIGQISSEVPQNLSASRPQDRQFILSSKKLLLSDSGFYLCAWTTSGTGRNEQFFGPGTRLTVL.